A selection of T cell receptor beta chains follows, all from one sample in a study of CD8 T cells in ankylosing spondylitis. MiXCR, applied by TCRdb to the 5' RACE reads, yields one record per CDR3 protein. The repertoire holds 500,000 to 550,000 distinct CDR3 sequences, with roughly 13% as singletons. Sequencing was performed on blood, either unsorted or a sorted T cell fraction (not recorded which). All receptors come from a male donor with ankylosing spondylitis. Both conserved end residues are part of each CDR3. A D gene is named only where the DNA matches it firmly. Where a row states a size, it is once, few, many or the class of an expanded clone; other rows omit it.

D | size | J | V | DNA | CDR3
TRBD2 | few | TRBJ2-1 | TRBV20-1 | TGCAGTGCTTCCTTCCCTAGCGGGACCAGGGGTGAGCAGTTCTTC | CSASFPSGTRGEQFF
. | few | TRBJ1-1 | TRBV12-3/TRBV12-4 | TGTGCCAGCAGTTTTGATGTCGGGGGCACTGAAGCTTTCTTT | CASSFDVGGTEAFF
. | few | TRBJ1-1 | TRBV20-1 | TGCAGTGCTAGCCGCACTCCCAACACTGAAGCTTTCTTT | CSASRTPNTEAFF
. | . | TRBJ2-4 | TRBV5-6 | TGTGCCAGCAGCTGGAGGACAGCCAAAAACATTCAGTACTTC | CASSWRTAKNIQYF
TRBD2 | . | TRBJ2-2 | TRBV10-2 | TGCGCCAGCAGTGATTGGGCGGGAGGGCCCACCGGGGAGCTGTTTTTT | CASSDWAGGPTGELFF
TRBD1 | . | TRBJ2-5 | TRBV5-1 | TGCGCCAGCAGCTTGGCCGACAGGGAACGGGAGACCCAGTACTTC | CASSLADRERETQYF
. | . | TRBJ2-1 | TRBV11-2 | TGTGCCAGCACCCAGGGGACATCCTACAATGAGCAGTTCTTC | CASTQGTSYNEQFF
. | . | TRBJ1-5 | TRBV20-1 | TGCAGTGCTAGTCAGGGTGGGCATCAGCCCCAGCATTTT | CSASQGGHQPQHF
TRBD1 | . | TRBJ2-3 | TRBV20-1 | TGCAGTGCTAGAGATTTCCGAGGACAGGGATGGACAGATACGCAGTATTTT | CSARDFRGQGWTDTQYF
TRBD1 | few | TRBJ1-6 | TRBV20-1 | TGCAGTGTCACACAGGGGGGGAATTCACCCCTCCACTTT | CSVTQGGNSPLHF
. | . | TRBJ1-5 | TRBV18 | TGTGCCAGCTCACCACCAGGCACGGCGAATCAGCCCCAGCATTTT | CASSPPGTANQPQHF
. | . | TRBJ2-3 | TRBV24-1 | TGTGCCACCAGTGATTACAAGGGCCTCACAGATACGCAGTATTTT | CATSDYKGLTDTQYF
TRBD2 | . | TRBJ2-3 | TRBV6-5 | TGTGCCAGCAGTTACTCGAGGTCTGGACTAGAAACAGATACGCAGTATTTT | CASSYSRSGLETDTQYF
. | few | TRBJ2-1 | TRBV7-9 | TGTGCCAGCAGCTTAGTACAGGGTCATGAGCAGTTCTTC | CASSLVQGHEQFF
. | . | TRBJ2-1 | TRBV7-2 | TGTGCCAGCAGCCAGAGCGGTTCCTACAATGAGCAGTTCTTC | CASSQSGSYNEQFF
. | many | TRBJ2-2 | TRBV10-3 | TGTGCCATCAGTGCCACAAACCTCCAAACCACCGGGGAGCTGTTTTTT | CAISATNLQTTGELFF
. | . | TRBJ2-7 | TRBV10-2 | TGCGCCAGCAGTGAGCCTGGAGGGCCCAGCTCCTACGAGCAGTACTTC | CASSEPGGPSSYEQYF
TRBD2 | . | TRBJ2-1 | TRBV5-1 | TGCGCCAGCAGAGAGGGACTAGCGGGAGGGGGTGAGCAGTTCTTC | CASREGLAGGGEQFF
. | few | TRBJ2-5 | TRBV2 | TGTGCCAGCAGTGGGGTTGCGGAGACCCAGTACTTC | CASSGVAETQYF
TRBD1 | few | TRBJ2-7 | TRBV13 | TGTGCCAGCAGCTTAAGTAGGGGGCGAGCTCCTTCCGACGAGCAGTACTTC | CASSLSRGRAPSDEQYF